Below, 21 T cell receptor beta chains from the same sample are listed, as sequenced in a study of OX40 agonist ivuxolimab in advanced cancers. Libraries were prepared by immunoSEQ multiplex PCR; TCRdb keeps only in-frame clonotypes and omits some of them. The sample lists 99,000 or so clones; around 95% were seen once. The material sequenced was CD4+ or CD8+ T cells sorted from blood, taken in a trial of the OX40 agonist ivuxolimab. The receptors were gathered from an adult with an advanced solid tumor such as melanoma, head and neck, liver or kidney cancer.

Remarks on this clone: This sample also contains other DNA sequences that code for the same CDR3. The CDR3 protein is CASSLGGNYGYTF. CDR3 in DNA: TGTGCCAGCAGTTTAGGAGGGAACTATGGCTACACCTTC. The V gene is TRBV28, the J gene TRBJ1-2; the D is unclear. CDR3 length: 13 residues. The germline V gene encodes CDR1 MDHEN and CDR2 SYDVKM. The ends were cut back, 2 bases at V and 2 bases at J, with 6 bases in the middle.

The chain employs TRBV7-9 and TRBJ2-1; D is undetermined. CDR1 and CDR2 (germline): SEHNR, FQNEAQ (reference sequence). This CDR3 contains 14 residues. V was trimmed by 3 bases and J by 5 bases, leaving 11 bases between them. CDR3 residues: CASSFESWDNEQFF. DNA for the CDR3: TGTGCCAGCAGCTTCGAAAGTTGGGACAATGAGCAGTTCTTC.

The CDR3: CASTSGSSYNEQFF. The DNA of the CDR3 is TGTGCCAGCACCTCGGGGAGCTCCTACAATGAGCAGTTCTTC. The rearrangement joins TRBV27 to TRBJ2-1, with a tentative D call TRBD2 (5 bases). This CDR3 region has 14 residues. V was shortened by 7 bases and J by 0 bases, with 10 bases between the two germline ends. CDR1 and CDR2 (germline): MNHEY, SMNVEV (reference sequence).

To note about this clone: In the same sample, other DNA sequences code for this CDR3. V usage is TRBV7-9 and J usage is TRBJ2-7; 13 bases are a match to TRBD2. J gave up 5 bases and V 4 bases, and 2 bases lay outside the gene matches. CDR1 is SEHNR and CDR2 is FQNEAQ in the germline V gene (reference sequence). This CDR3 has 14 residues. This CDR3 is CASSSGLAGDEQYF. The CDR3 DNA sequence: TGTGCCAGCAGCTCCGGACTAGCGGGAGACGAGCAGTACTTC.

The chain carries TRBV25-1 and TRBJ2-3; D remains unclear. This CDR3 spans 11 amino acids. Germline V lookup: CDR1 MGHDK, CDR2 SYGVNS. V lost 3 bases and J lost 5, with 3 bases in between. CDR3 coding DNA: TGTGCCAGCAGTGATCTAGATACGCAGTATTTT. It codes for CASSDLDTQYF.

CDR3: CASSLSGTGELFF. The CDR3 nucleotides read TGTGCCAGCAGTTTATCGGGTACCGGGGAGCTGTTTTTT. The V gene is TRBV27, the J gene TRBJ2-2, with D uncertain. Per the germline V gene, CDR1 is MNHEY and CDR2 is SMNVEV (reference sequence). Trimming stripped 0 bases from V and 5 bases from J, with 4 bases between. This CDR3 is 13 amino acids long.

This clone turned up a few times. V and J are TRBV7-9 and TRBJ1-1; D call uncertain. Germline V gives CDR1 SEHNR, CDR2 FQNEAQ (reference sequence). V lost 1 base, J lost 3 bases, and 9 bases lay in between. The CDR3 spans 14 residues. The CDR3 region has the DNA TGTGCCAGCAGCTTAGTACAGACCGACACTGAAGCTTTCTTT. Encoded protein: CASSLVQTDTEAFF.

The J gene is TRBJ1-2, the V gene TRBV19; D perhaps matches TRBD1 (5 bases). The CDR3 sequence is 18 residues long. Looked up from germline, CDR1 is LNHDA and CDR2 is SQIVND (reference sequence). Trimming removed 1 base from V and 0 bases from J, with 18 bases in between. The CDR3 sequence is CASSIGREQANANYGYTF. Here the CDR3 DNA reads TGTGCCAGTAGTATAGGGAGGGAACAGGCCAACGCTAACTATGGCTACACCTTC.

This sequence joins TRBV2 and TRBJ2-7; D is unclear. The germline V and J ends were trimmed by 4 bases and 5 bases, with 6 bases remaining between them. This CDR3 spans 11 amino acids. CDR1 and CDR2 (germline): SNHLY, FYNNEI. CDR3 amino acids: CASSVADEQYF. The CDR3 nucleotides are TGTGCCAGCAGTGTTGCGGACGAGCAGTACTTC.

This chain connects TRBV6-1 to TRBJ1-2; 8 nucleotides agree with TRBD1. This CDR3 has 14 amino acids. Looked up from germline, CDR1 is MNHNS and CDR2 is SASEGT. V was clipped by 8 bases and J by 3 bases; unmatched bases: 8. CDR3 loop: CASLDGQGYYGYTF. Written as DNA, the CDR3 is TGTGCCAGCCTGGATGGACAGGGCTACTATGGCTACACCTTC.

J is TRBJ2-1 and V is TRBV2, with 7 bases that match TRBD1. Germline CDR1 is SNHLY and CDR2 is FYNNEI. This CDR3 has 14 amino acids. The V gene end was trimmed by 3 bases and the J gene end by 7 bases; junction bases not matched to a gene: 6. Here the CDR3 DNA reads TGTGCCAGCAGTGACGAGACAGGGTTAAATGAGCAGTTCTTC. Protein sequence: CASSDETGLNEQFF.

This chain uses TRBV29-1 with TRBJ2-2; D is unclear. The CDR3 spans 13 residues. V lost 7 bases and J lost 2, with 11 bases in between. Looked up from germline, CDR1 is SQVTM and CDR2 is ANQGSEA. The CDR3 here is CSGTNRNTGELFF. In DNA, the CDR3 is TGCAGCGGTACTAATCGAAACACCGGGGAGCTGTTTTTT.

The V call is TRBV7-6, the J call TRBJ1-5; maybe TRBD1 (5 bases). CDR3 length equals 15 residues. The germline CDR1 and CDR2 sequences are SGHVS and FNYEAQ. The V gene lost 1 base and the J gene lost 9 bases, with 16 bases spanning the gap. CDR3 bases: TGTGCCAGCAGCTTAGAGAGGGGTGGTGTACGGCCCCAGCATTTT. It is translated as CASSLERGGVRPQHF.

This chain links TRBV27 with TRBJ2-3; D might be TRBD2 (5 bases). This CDR3 contains 16 residues. Germline loops: CDR1 MNHEY, CDR2 SMNVEV (reference sequence). V lost 5 bases, J lost 3 bases, and 18 bases lay in between. The CDR3 reads CASSRSTRLGTDTQYF. The DNA for the CDR3 is TGTGCCAGCAGTCGGTCCACTAGATTAGGGACAGATACGCAGTATTTT.

The chain carries TRBV15 and TRBJ1-5, with D possibly matching TRBD1 (5 bases). The germline V and J ends were trimmed by 1 base and 2 bases, with 15 bases remaining between them. Germline CDR1 is LNHNV and CDR2 is YYDKDF (reference sequence). The CDR3 spans 17 residues. The CDR3 DNA follows: TGTGCCACCAGCAGAGGTCCAAGGGGCGCGGGCAATCAGCCCCAGCATTTT. This translates into CATSRGPRGAGNQPQHF.

V gene TRBV5-6 combines with J gene TRBJ2-3; tentatively, D is TRBD1 (6 bases). Trimming cost V 0 bases and J 2 bases, with 7 bases left between them. The CDR3 totals 14 residues. Germline V gene sequence: CDR1 SGHDT, CDR2 YYEEEE. CDR3 DNA sequence: TGTGCCAGCAGCTTGGGGGGGCTCACAGATACGCAGTATTTT. Translated, it gives CASSLGGLTDTQYF.

The chain uses TRBV13 and TRBJ1-2; 8 bases agree with TRBD1. The CDR3 is made up of 16 amino acids. Germline V CDR1 and CDR2: PRHDT, FYEKMQ (reference sequence). V lost 4 bases to trimming and J lost 4 bases; unmatched junction nucleotides: 11. The CDR3 nucleotides read TGTGCCAGCAGCTCAGGACAGGGCCTAAGTAGCTATGGCTACACCTTC. This encodes CASSSGQGLSSYGYTF.

This rearrangement joins TRBV5-1 to TRBJ1-1; a possible D gene is TRBD1 (5 bases). Germline values: CDR1 SGHRS, CDR2 YFSETQ. This CDR3 contains 15 residues. Trimming took off 0 bases at V and 3 bases at J, with 12 bases between the two ends. CDR3 region: CASSLGYGADTEAFF. CDR3 in DNA: TGCGCCAGCAGCTTGGGGTACGGGGCCGACACTGAAGCTTTCTTT.

V usage is TRBV6-1 and J usage is TRBJ2-7; D not resolved. Per the germline V gene, CDR1 is MNHNS and CDR2 is SASEGT. CDR3 length equals 10 residues. The germline V and J ends were trimmed by 8 bases and 4 bases, with 6 bases remaining between them. The CDR3 bases are TGTGCCAGCGGTGGATACGAGCAGTACTTC. Amino acid sequence: CASGGYEQYF.

This chain connects TRBV5-4 to TRBJ2-2; D gene ambiguous. With 4 bases removed from V and 0 bases from J, the gap between germline ends came to 7 bases. From germline, CDR1 is SGHNT and CDR2 YYREEE (reference sequence). The CDR3 consists of 14 residues. The CDR3 DNA reads as TGTGCCAGCAGCCCCCCCCCGAACACCGGGGAGCTGTTTTTT. Protein sequence: CASSPPPNTGELFF.

V usage is TRBV11-2 and J usage is TRBJ2-5, with D possibly TRBD1 on 5 matching bases. Looked up from germline, CDR1 is SGHAT and CDR2 is FQNNGV. This CDR3 comprises 16 residues. V gave up 5 bases and J gave up 5 bases, with 21 bases separating them. This CDR3 reads CASSDSITRVDETQYF. CDR3 nucleotides: TGTGCCAGCAGCGATTCAATAACCAGGGTAGACGAGACCCAGTACTTC.